This is a list of T cell receptor beta chains from one sample in a study of blood T cell repertoires in COVID-19. Data came from immunoSEQ multiplex PCR; TCRdb stores just in-frame clones and leaves some out. The table shows some 360,000 clones, with roughly 90% occurring only once. Sequencing input: PBMCs or T cells enriched from blood (not recorded which). These receptors originate from a woman under 40 who had been exposed to COVID-19. CDR3s include the opening cysteine and the closing phenylalanine or tryptophan. A D gene is named only where the DNA matches it firmly. Clone size is given for some rows only: seen once, a few or many times, or a class if the clone is expanded.

>TRBJ2-1|-|TRBD2|TRBV24-1
CATSDLRLAGAHEQFF
TGTGCCACCAGTGATTTGCGACTAGCGGGAGCCCATGAGCAGTTCTTC
>TRBJ1-5|-|-|TRBV10-3
CAISNDNSNQPQHF
TGTGCCATCAGTAATGACAATAGCAATCAGCCCCAGCATTTT
>TRBJ2-5|-|TRBD2|TRBV6-5
CASSSGGREVETQYF
TGTGCCAGCAGCTCCGGGGGGCGGGAGGTGGAGACCCAGTACTTC
>TRBJ1-5|few|-|TRBV12-5
CASGPEASGFNQPQHF
TGTGCTAGTGGTCCCGAAGCCTCAGGGTTTAATCAGCCCCAGCATTTT
>TRBJ2-5|-|-|TRBV3-1/TRBV3-2
CASSQDMEKTQYF
TGTGCCAGCAGCCAAGATATGGAGAAGACCCAGTACTTC
>TRBJ1-6|-|TRBD1|TRBV27
CASSLFAGGGSNSPLHF
TGTGCCAGCAGTTTATTCGCGGGAGGGGGCTCCAATTCACCCCTCCACTTT
>TRBJ1-2|-|-|TRBV11-3
CASSLGVGDRDYGYTF
TGTGCCAGCAGCTTAGGTGTCGGAGACAGAGACTATGGCTACACCTTC
>TRBJ1-1|-|TRBD1|TRBV19
CASNLLTGDAEAFF
TGTGCCAGTAACCTATTGACAGGGGATGCTGAAGCTTTCTTT
>TRBJ1-2|-|TRBD1|TRBV10-3
CAITGTATPNYGYTF
TGTGCCATCACCGGGACAGCCACCCCTAACTATGGCTACACCTTC
>TRBJ2-1|-|-|TRBV24-1
CATSDLRSSYNEQFF
TGTGCCACCAGTGATTTAAGGAGCTCCTACAATGAGCAGTTCTTC
>TRBJ1-2|-|-|TRBV12-3/TRBV12-4
CASSLSDHYGYTF
TGTGCCAGCAGTTTATCAGATCACTATGGCTACACCTTC
>TRBJ2-7|once|TRBD1|TRBV6-5
CASSYGGTGWF
TGTGCCAGCAGTTACGGGGGGACAGGGTGGTTC
>TRBJ1-2|-|TRBD1|TRBV7-8
CASSSHNRGRGRDYGYTF
TGTGCCAGCAGCTCGCACAACAGGGGGCGCGGCCGGGACTATGGCTACACCTTC
>TRBJ1-6|-|-|TRBV30
CAWSVTENNSPLHF
TGTGCCTGGAGTGTAACTGAAAATAATTCACCCCTCCACTTT
>TRBJ2-6|-|TRBD1|TRBV3-1/TRBV3-2
CASSQAGTGGYVLTF
TGTGCCAGCAGCCAAGCCGGGACAGGGGGTTACGTCCTGACTTTC
>TRBJ1-3|-|-|TRBV7-9
CASSLGRELSGNTIYF
TGTGCCAGCAGCTTAGGGCGGGAACTTTCTGGAAACACCATATATTTT
>TRBJ1-4|-|-|TRBV10-2
CASSESQGWVATNEKLFF
TGCGCCAGCAGTGAGTCGCAGGGATGGGTCGCAACTAATGAAAAACTGTTTTTT
>TRBJ2-7|-|TRBD1|TRBV9
CASSDPGTGVYEQYF
TGTGCCAGCAGCGACCCCGGGACAGGGGTCTACGAGCAGTACTTC
>TRBJ2-7|-|-|TRBV25-1
CASRVGREQYF
TGTGCCAGCAGGGTGGGGCGCGAGCAGTACTTC
>TRBJ1-1|-|-|TRBV3-1/TRBV3-2
CASSPDLVRVTEAFF
TGTGCCAGCAGCCCCGACCTTGTCAGGGTCACTGAAGCTTTCTTT
>TRBJ2-1|-|TRBD2|TRBV5-4
CASSPLAGVYNEQFF
TGTGCCAGCAGCCCCCTGGCGGGAGTATACAATGAGCAGTTCTTC
>TRBJ2-1|-|TRBD1|TRBV7-2
CASSLGAGGANNEQFF
TGTGCCAGCAGCTTAGGGGCAGGGGGCGCGAACAATGAGCAGTTCTTC
>TRBJ1-6|few|-|TRBV27
CASSLVGDFDSPLHF
TGTGCCAGCAGTTTAGTCGGAGATTTCGATTCACCCCTCCACTTT
>TRBJ1-2|-|TRBD1|TRBV7-9
CASSLARDRADGYTF
TGTGCCAGCAGCTTAGCCCGGGACAGGGCGGATGGCTACACCTTC
>TRBJ2-5|-|-|TRBV29-1
CSVEAWQNQETQYF
TGCAGCGTTGAAGCTTGGCAGAACCAAGAGACCCAGTACTTC
>TRBJ2-4|-|-|TRBV27
CASSPRDWELIQYF
TGTGCCAGCAGTCCCCGGGACTGGGAATTGATTCAGTACTTC